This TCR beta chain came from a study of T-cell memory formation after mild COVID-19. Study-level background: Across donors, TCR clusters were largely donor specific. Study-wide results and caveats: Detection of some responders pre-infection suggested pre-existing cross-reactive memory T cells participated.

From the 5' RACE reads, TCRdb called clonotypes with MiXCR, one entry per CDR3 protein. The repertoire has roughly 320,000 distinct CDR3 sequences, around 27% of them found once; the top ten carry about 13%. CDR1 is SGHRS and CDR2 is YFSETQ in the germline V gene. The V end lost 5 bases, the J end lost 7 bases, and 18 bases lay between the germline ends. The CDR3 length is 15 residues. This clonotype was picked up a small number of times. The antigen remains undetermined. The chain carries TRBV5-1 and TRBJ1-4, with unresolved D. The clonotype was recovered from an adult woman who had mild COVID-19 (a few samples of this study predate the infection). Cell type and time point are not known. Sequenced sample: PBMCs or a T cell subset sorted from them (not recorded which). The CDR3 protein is CASSAQSGPGEKLFF. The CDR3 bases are TGCGCCAGCAGTGCCCAGTCAGGCCCCGGTGAAAAACTGTTTTTT.